The sequence of this T cell receptor beta chain was determined in a study of graft-versus-host responses after intestinal transplantation. For the study at large: Recipients received multivisceral, liver-intestinal, or isolated intestinal transplants. Uniformly, recipients were administered anti-thymocyte globulin induction with subsequent tacrolimus and steroids for around three years.

The CDR3 sequence is 16 residues long. The V gene's germline CDR1 is GTSNPN and CDR2 SVGIG (reference sequence). The J segment lost 4 bases and the V segment lost 3 bases, leaving 13 bases of the junction unmatched. The method was immunoSEQ multiplex PCR; TCRdb's version includes in-frame clones alone and lacks a portion of them. The profile shows tens of thousands of clones, 85% to 95% of them singletons. This clone has just one count. The target antigen is unknown. Overall study findings and caveats: Some patients had graft-donor T cell macrochimerism. In their allografts, the ratios of graft-versus-host to host-versus-graft T cell clones were high.

Sequenced material: unstimulated CD8+ T cells sorted from spleen or lymph node cells, taken before intestinal transplant. The origin of this receptor is a human donor who received an intestinal transplant. This chain joins TRBV30 and TRBJ2-3, with TRBD1 matching 7 bases. The DNA of the CDR3 is TGTGCCTGGAGCGAGGTTTTAGCAGGGGGATCAGATACGCAGTATTTT. It yields the protein CAWSEVLAGGSDTQYF.